These 21 T cell receptor beta chains share one sample of origin, sequenced in a study of CD8 T cells in Susac syndrome. RNA, at roughly 0.45 to 1 ug, was reverse transcribed with random hexamers. TCRdb independently ran MiXCR on the immunoSEQ multiplex PCR reads; one entry per CDR3 protein. The table lists 160,000 or so distinct CDR3 sequences, just over 90% of them singletons. Source material: CD4+ T cells from PBMCs. The receptors were gathered from a human donor in good health.

The chain joins TRBV6-5 to TRBJ2-5, with no clear D. The CDR3 length is 16 residues. The germline gives CDR1 MNHEY, CDR2 SVGAGI. Trimming pared 0 bases from V and 6 bases from J, leaving 17 bases between. The CDR3 region has the DNA TGTGCCAGCAGTTACTCGAGCAGGTTTGGATGGCAGACCCAGTACTTC. Translation: CASSYSSRFGWQTQYF.

The rearrangement uses TRBV20-1 and TRBJ1-2; D remains unclear. Trimming shortened V by 5 bases and J by 4 bases, and 14 bases separated the two germline ends. CDR1 DFQATT and CDR2 SNEGSKA come from the germline V gene (reference sequence). The CDR3 has 13 amino acids. The CDR3 here is CSALGVTSYGYTF. The CDR3 region has the DNA TGCAGTGCTTTGGGTGTCACGAGCTATGGCTACACCTTC.

The CDR3 DNA reads TGCAGTGCTAGTAAGCGACAGGGGGCCTCCTACGAGCAGTACTTC. It translates to CSASKRQGASYEQYF. This chain joins TRBV20-1 and TRBJ2-7; 10 nucleotides line up with TRBD1. This CDR3 spans 15 amino acids. The germline CDR1 and CDR2 sequences are DFQATT and SNEGSKA (reference sequence). V trimming: 3 bases; J trimming: 0 bases; junction bases outside the gene matches: 5.

CDR3 in amino acids: CASSKLAGNYNEQFF. CDR3 in DNA: TGTGCCAGCAGTAAATTAGCGGGAAATTACAATGAGCAGTTCTTC. The genes are TRBV5-4 and TRBJ2-1; 8 positions match TRBD2. This CDR3 region has 15 residues. Germline lookup yields CDR1 SGHNT and CDR2 YYREEE (reference sequence). V trimming: 5 bases; J trimming: 4 bases; junction bases outside the gene matches: 8.

This chain connects TRBV5-1 to TRBJ2-5, with D maybe TRBD1 (5 bases). The length of the CDR3 is 15 residues. Germline CDR1 and CDR2: SGHRS and YFSETQ. V lost 2 bases to trimming and J lost 7 bases, with 18 bases between them. CDR3: CASSFGSPGRGTQYF. The CDR3 coding sequence is TGCGCCAGCAGCTTTGGTAGCCCCGGTAGGGGGACCCAGTACTTC.

The rearrangement uses TRBV19 and TRBJ1-1, with unresolved D. Germline V gene data show CDR1 as LNHDA and CDR2 as SQIVND (reference sequence). This CDR3 spans 16 amino acids. The V and J ends lost 2 bases and 0 bases respectively, with 13 bases between them. CDR3 sequence: CASSIILEWLNTEAFF. For the CDR3, the DNA is TGTGCCAGTAGTATAATTCTAGAGTGGTTGAACACTGAAGCTTTCTTT.

This chain uses TRBV5-4 with TRBJ2-1; 12 positions agree with TRBD2. Trimming at V came to 5 bases and at J to 8 bases, leaving 11 bases not matched to a gene. This CDR3 region has 16 residues. The germline gives CDR1 SGHNT, CDR2 YYREEE (reference sequence). CDR3 loop: CASSRLAGAFRDEQFF. CDR3 nucleotides: TGTGCCAGCAGTCGACTAGCGGGGGCCTTTAGGGATGAGCAGTTCTTC.

The chain couples TRBV4-1 to TRBJ2-5; D is possibly TRBD2 (6 bases). V gave up 2 bases and J gave up 5 bases, with 27 bases separating them. The CDR3 is 19 residues long. CDR1 MGHRA and CDR2 YSYEKL come from the germline V gene. CDR3 in DNA: TGCGCCAGCAGCCAAAAAGTCACACTCGCGGGATCTTTCAGGGAGACCCAGTACTTC. Amino acid sequence: CASSQKVTLAGSFRETQYF.

The chain is built from TRBV20-1 and TRBJ1-2, with a weak D call TRBD1 (6 bases). V lost 5 bases to trimming and J lost 4 bases, with 17 bases between them. Germline CDR1 DFQATT, CDR2 SNEGSKA (reference sequence). The CDR3 is made up of 14 amino acids. The CDR3 is CSASHWDTAYGYTF. CDR3 DNA sequence: TGCAGTGCTTCCCATTGGGACACCGCCTATGGCTACACCTTC.

The rearrangement links TRBV4-2 to TRBJ1-2, with D uncertain. The CDR3 is made up of 13 amino acids. Trimming left V 4 bases short and J 8 bases short, with 14 bases between. Germline V gene sequence: CDR1 LGHNA, CDR2 YNFKEQ. The CDR3 loop is CASSLPGLRGYTF. CDR3 DNA: TGTGCCAGCAGCCTCCCCGGGCTGAGAGGCTACACCTTC.

This clonotype was counted a single time. V usage is TRBV2 and J usage is TRBJ2-5, with 10 bases matching TRBD2. The CDR3 runs 13 residues. Trimming took 8 bases from V and 3 from J; bases not matched to a gene: 3. The germline CDR1 and CDR2 sequences are SNHLY and FYNNEI. The CDR3 region is CASERGGKETQYF. The CDR3, as DNA: TGTGCCAGCGAGCGGGGGGGCAAAGAGACCCAGTACTTC. Based on the CDR3 plus reference TRBV2 and TRBJ2-5, the full variable domain is EPEVTQTPSHQVTQMGQEVILRCVPISNHLYFYWYRQILGQKVEFLVSFYNNEISEKSEIFDDQFSVERPDGSNFTLKIRSTKLEDSAMYFCASERGGKETQYFGPGTRLLVL.

The V and J genes are TRBV5-1 and TRBJ2-7; 8 bases are a match to TRBD2. Germline V gene data show CDR1 as SGHRS and CDR2 as YFSETQ. The V and J ends lost 3 bases and 5 bases, in that order; junction bases with no gene match: 4. CDR3 size: 13 residues. The CDR3 DNA reads as TGCGCCAGCAGCTCGGGACTAGTAGACGAGCAGTACTTC. Translation: CASSSGLVDEQYF.

Only one count was recorded for this clonotype. V gene TRBV20-1 combines with J gene TRBJ1-2; D gene uncertain. V dropped 3 bases and J dropped 6 bases, with 11 bases sitting between them. Germline assignment: CDR1 DFQATT and CDR2 SNEGSKA (reference sequence). The CDR3 consists of 12 residues. The CDR3: CSARGRVDGYTF. CDR3 DNA sequence: TGCAGTGCTAGGGGTAGGGTTGATGGCTACACCTTC.

This chain connects TRBV20-1 to TRBJ2-4, with 7 positions matching TRBD1. Germline V gene lookup returns CDR1 DFQATT and CDR2 SNEGSKA (reference sequence). This CDR3 comprises 15 residues. The junction had 8 bases not matched to a gene; V was cut back by 6 bases and J by 0 bases. CDR3 sequence: CSANRGSSAKNIQYF. CDR3 in DNA: TGCAGTGCAAACAGGGGAAGTTCAGCCAAAAACATTCAGTACTTC.

This rearrangement joins TRBV20-1 to TRBJ1-2, with D maybe TRBD1 (5 bases). The V end was cut by 5 bases, the J end by 4 bases, with 14 bases between. The CDR3 loop spans 13 amino acids. Germline CDR1 reads DFQATT; CDR2 reads SNEGSKA (reference sequence). The CDR3 protein is CSAPGLSSYGYTF. The CDR3 nucleotides read TGCAGTGCTCCGGGACTTTCAAGCTATGGCTACACCTTC.

The chain joins TRBV7-3 to TRBJ2-3; 9 positions agree with TRBD2. Germline CDR1 is SGHTA and CDR2 is FQGTGA. Trimming at V came to 5 bases and at J to 6 bases, leaving 12 bases not matched to a gene. The CDR3 is 16 amino acids. The CDR3 protein is CASSPFERGVLDTQYF. Here the CDR3 DNA reads TGTGCCAGCAGCCCCTTTGAGCGGGGGGTCCTGGATACGCAGTATTTT. Full variable domain (outside the CDR3, taken from reference TRBV7-3 and TRBJ2-3): GAGVSQTPSNKVTEKGKYVELRCDPISGHTALYWYRQSLGQGPEFLIYFQGTGAADDSGLPNDRFFAVRPEGSVSTLKIQRTERGDSAVYLCASSPFERGVLDTQYFGPGTRLTVL.

This clonotype was seen just once. This chain joins TRBV29-1 and TRBJ2-1, with TRBD2 as a possible D gene (6 bases). Deletions cut 6 bases from V and 8 bases from J, with 17 bases between. Per the germline V gene, CDR1 is SQVTM and CDR2 is ANQGSEA. This CDR3 is 13 amino acids long. In DNA, the CDR3 is TGCAGCGTCGCCCCTCGAAGCGGGTATGAGCAGTTCTTC. It is translated as CSVAPRSGYEQFF.

The V call is TRBV19, the J call TRBJ1-1, with D uncertain. The V and J ends lost 5 bases and 3 bases respectively, with 13 bases between them. Germline V CDR1 and CDR2: LNHDA, SQIVND (reference sequence). The CDR3 consists of 14 residues. In nucleotides, the CDR3 is TGTGCCAGTAGTGAAGATGGGAGTTACACTGAAGCTTTCTTT. Translation gives CASSEDGSYTEAFF.

V is TRBV30 and J is TRBJ2-7; D gene uncertain. Germline V CDR1 and CDR2: GTSNPN, SVGIG (reference sequence). V lost 5 bases and J 0 bases, leaving 17 bases between the germline ends. The CDR3 consists of 15 residues. The CDR3 reads CAWCPTPSSSYEQYF. In DNA, the CDR3 is TGTGCCTGGTGTCCTACTCCATCCTCCTCCTACGAGCAGTACTTC.

The chain recombines TRBV21-1 with TRBJ2-7; the table's TRBD1 call for D was not verified on the DNA. TRBV21-1 is a listed pseudogene. The CDR3 consists of 13 residues. CDR3 sequence reads: CASPGHWFYEQYF. For the CDR3, the DNA is TGTGCCAGCCCAGGGCATTGGTTTTACGAGCAGTACTTC.

V is TRBV23-1 and J is TRBJ1-2; tentatively, D is TRBD1 (6 bases). TRBV23-1 is an open reading frame, and its role is uncertain. The CDR3 has 17 residues. The V and J ends lost 3 bases and 0 bases respectively, with 17 bases between them. CDR3 nucleotides: TGCGCCAGCAGTCATCCCAGGACAGAACCGACTAACTATGGCTACACCTTC. Its protein product is CASSHPRTEPTNYGYTF.